This TCR beta chain emerged from a study of blood T cell repertoires in COVID-19. Libraries were prepared by immunoSEQ multiplex PCR; TCRdb keeps only in-frame clonotypes and omits some of them. The sample lists about 68,000 clones, over 70% occurring once. Germline V gives CDR1 SGHTA, CDR2 FQGNSA. V was pared by 0 bases and J by 6 bases, with 14 bases between. This CDR3 spans 15 amino acids. This receptor was identified in a human donor in a cohort sampled during active COVID-19. Sequencing used peripheral blood. The chain has TRBV7-2 and TRBJ1-1, with D tentatively TRBD1 (6 bases). As DNA, the CDR3 is TGTGCCAGCAGCTTAGCGCTCAACAGGGTGGCTGAAGCTTTCTTT. It specifies CASSLALNRVAEAFF.